This T cell receptor beta chain was observed in a study of blood T cell repertoires in COVID-19. Method: immunoSEQ multiplex PCR; TCRdb's copy keeps in-frame clones and lacks some. The data hold some 530,000 clones, with 70% to 90% observed a single time. Germline lookup yields CDR1 SGHNT and CDR2 YYREEE (reference sequence). Trimming stripped 1 base from V and 8 bases from J, with 19 bases between. This CDR3 region has 16 residues. The sequenced material came from PBMCs or T cells enriched from blood (not recorded which). This receptor was taken from a woman between 55 and 75 years old who had recovered from COVID-19. The gene calls are TRBV5-4 and TRBJ2-1, with D possibly matching TRBD1 (6 bases). The CDR3 sequence is CASSLPDRTVRDEQFF. Here the CDR3 DNA reads TGTGCCAGCAGCTTGCCCGATAGGACAGTCCGAGATGAGCAGTTCTTC.